A selection of T cell receptor beta chains follows, all from one sample in a study of blood T cell repertoires in COVID-19. Sequenced by immunoSEQ multiplex PCR; TCRdb stores in-frame clones only, minus some. The sample shows about 38,000 clones, 84% of them seen only once. Sequenced: peripheral blood. The receptors originated from a man aged 55 to 70 with COVID-19, enrolled during active disease. Both conserved end residues are part of each CDR3. Size is omitted from some rows. Given values are once, few, many or a class for expanded clones.

TRBV29-1	-	TRBJ2-5	CSGGTSGNVQETQYF
TRBV11-2	-	TRBJ1-6	CASSLEPGYNSPLHF
TRBV5-8	-	TRBJ1-1	CASSSPGQGAVAFF
TRBV25-1	-	TRBJ2-1	CASSEGPSHEQFF
TRBV10-3	-	TRBJ2-7	CAISGDRGYEQYF
TRBV7-2	-	TRBJ2-7	CASSLLEEQYF
TRBV6-6	few	TRBJ1-5	CASSRNTGRGNQPQHF
TRBV4-2	-	TRBJ2-4	CASSQDLARNIQYF
TRBV4-2	-	TRBJ1-1	CASSQAAGGNTEAFF
TRBV27	-	TRBJ2-6	CASSPTRQVLRSGANVLTF
TRBV6-6	-	TRBJ2-7	CASSSVQDSYEQYF
TRBV5-4	-	TRBJ2-7	CASSRTGSYEQYF
TRBV7-9	-	TRBJ1-1	CASSSTLNTEAFF
TRBV2	-	TRBJ2-5	CASRTLAGSQETQYF
TRBV3-1/TRBV3-2	-	TRBJ2-7	CASSQEAQKYEQYF
TRBV4-2	-	TRBJ1-6	CASSQELPGQSLSPLHF
TRBV9	once	TRBJ1-4	CASSRLGPRQGFNEKLFF
TRBV3-1/TRBV3-2	-	TRBJ1-3	CASSQAGNSGNTIYF
TRBV2	-	TRBJ1-2	CASRPADSVFSGDGYTF
TRBV10-3	-	TRBJ1-1	CAISELGRNTEAFF
TRBV30	once	TRBJ2-5	CAWSVGGRETQYF
TRBV2	-	TRBJ1-1	CASTPAERLNTEAFF
TRBV7-2	-	TRBJ1-5	CASSLDSSNQPQHF
TRBV2	-	TRBJ2-7	CASRDDRGYEQYF
TRBV5-8	-	TRBJ2-3	CASSFGTGGSDTQYF
TRBV2	once	TRBJ2-2	CASSGGTNTGELFF
TRBV2	-	TRBJ2-2	CASTETSGAGELFF
TRBV27	once	TRBJ2-1	CASSFDQNEQFF